The rows below give T cell receptor beta chains drawn from one sample of a study of T cells in Graves' hyperthyroidism and ophthalmopathy. TCRdb redid the calling of the multiplex PCR reads with MiXCR, one entry per CDR3 protein. The data hold about 420,000 distinct CDR3 sequences, with roughly 13% observed a single time. The source material was blood. The receptors here all came from a young woman with Graves' hyperthyroidism. The CDR3 runs from the conserved cysteine through the conserved F or W. D genes are given only for firm matches. Where a row states a size, it is once, few, many or the class of an expanded clone; other rows omit it.

size | J | length | V | D | CDR3 | DNA
many | TRBJ2-5 | 16 | TRBV15 | - | CATSRDGVTIQETQYF | TGTGCCACCAGCAGAGACGGGGTAACCATCCAAGAGACCCAGTACTTC
- | TRBJ2-5 | 13 | TRBV12-3/TRBV12-4 | - | CASTWGAWGTQYF | TGTGCCAGCACCTGGGGGGCTTGGGGGACCCAGTACTTC
few | TRBJ2-2 | 13 | TRBV25-1 | TRBD2 | CASSVLASGELFF | TGTGCCAGCAGTGTACTAGCGTCCGGGGAGCTGTTTTTT
- | TRBJ2-7 | 14 | TRBV6-2/TRBV6-3 | TRBD2 | CASTAGGYSYEQYF | TGTGCCAGCACCGCGGGGGGATACTCCTACGAGCAGTACTTC
many | TRBJ2-1 | 13 | TRBV27 | - | CASSLSSHNEQFF | TGTGCCAGCAGTTTATCGTCCCACAATGAGCAGTTCTTC
- | TRBJ1-5 | 13 | TRBV6-1 | - | CASRQNSNQPQHF | TGTGCCAGCAGGCAGAATAGCAATCAGCCCCAGCATTTT
many | TRBJ2-7 | 15 | TRBV5-1 | - | CASSLGDAGSYEQYF | TGCGCCAGCAGCTTGGGGGACGCAGGCTCCTACGAGCAGTACTTC
many | TRBJ1-1 | 12 | TRBV2 | TRBD1 | CASNPTGWQAFF | TGTGCCAGCAATCCGACAGGGTGGCAAGCTTTCTTT
- | TRBJ2-1 | 13 | TRBV27 | TRBD2 | CASGLAGTNEQFF | TGTGCCAGTGGACTAGCGGGAACCAATGAGCAGTTCTTC
few | TRBJ1-6 | 15 | TRBV10-3 | - | CAISESRMFGEVVNF | TGTGCCATCAGTGAGTCTCGAATGTTCGGAGAAGTTGTAAACTTT
many | TRBJ2-7 | 14 | TRBV5-1 | - | CASGYSTSTYEQYF | TGCGCCAGCGGATATTCAACTAGCACCTACGAGCAGTACTTC
- | TRBJ2-7 | 15 | TRBV20-1 | TRBD2 | CSARGLAGDHYEQYF | TGCAGTGCTAGGGGTTTAGCGGGAGACCATTACGAGCAGTACTTC
many | TRBJ1-1 | 17 | TRBV20-1 | TRBD1 | CSADGRGTGELGTEAFF | TGCAGTGCTGACGGGCGGGGGACAGGGGAGTTGGGCACTGAAGCTTTCTTT
- | TRBJ2-1 | 17 | TRBV6-1 | TRBD2 | CASSLGTSGSSYNEQFF | TGTGCCAGCAGCCTAGGGACTAGCGGGAGCTCCTACAATGAGCAGTTCTTC
few | TRBJ1-2 | 16 | TRBV5-1 | TRBD1 | CASSLETRTGGDGYTF | TGCGCCAGCAGCTTGGAAACCAGGACAGGTGGAGATGGCTACACCTTC
- | TRBJ1-3 | 15 | TRBV5-1 | - | CASRPGQTSGNTIYF | TGCGCCAGCAGGCCGGGACAAACCTCTGGAAACACCATATATTTT
few | TRBJ1-1 | 16 | TRBV12-3/TRBV12-4 | TRBD1 | CASSRGQGVGNTEAFF | TGTGCCAGCAGCCGAGGACAGGGGGTAGGAAACACTGAAGCTTTCTTT
- | TRBJ2-1 | 15 | TRBV7-2 | TRBD1 | CASSFDRATYNEQFF | TGTGCCAGCAGCTTTGACAGGGCCACCTACAATGAGCAGTTCTTC
few | TRBJ2-2 | 16 | TRBV5-5 | TRBD1 | CASSFPQGASTGELFF | TGTGCCAGCAGCTTCCCCCAGGGGGCGAGCACCGGGGAGCTGTTTTTT
many | TRBJ2-3 | 16 | TRBV9 | - | CASSASGASMTDTQYF | TGTGCCAGCAGCGCGTCCGGGGCTAGCATGACGGATACGCAGTATTTT
many | TRBJ1-2 | 16 | TRBV5-1 | TRBD1 | CASSFRTGSMEYGYTF | TGCGCCAGCAGCTTCCGGACAGGGTCGATGGAGTATGGCTACACCTTC
many | TRBJ1-1 | 14 | TRBV28 | - | CASSLPTGGDEAFF | TGTGCCAGCAGTTTACCCACGGGGGGGGATGAAGCTTTCTTT
many | TRBJ2-3 | 13 | TRBV28 | - | CASKGRSTDTQYF | TGTGCCAGCAAAGGAAGAAGCACAGATACGCAGTATTTT
- | TRBJ2-7 | 15 | TRBV14 | - | CASSPTQYPSYEQYF | TGTGCCAGCAGCCCAACCCAATACCCAAGCTACGAGCAGTACTTC
many | TRBJ2-3 | 16 | TRBV27 | TRBD2 | CASSYSGLAAIDTQYF | TGTGCCAGCAGTTACAGCGGACTAGCGGCCATTGATACGCAGTATTTT
- | TRBJ2-4 | 16 | TRBV12-3/TRBV12-4 | - | CASTPGGGIAKNIQYF | TGTGCCAGCACCCCTGGAGGGGGCATCGCCAAAAACATTCAGTACTTC
many | TRBJ2-7 | 15 | TRBV5-1 | TRBD1 | CASSLSGTGKNEQYF | TGCGCCAGCAGCTTGTCCGGGACAGGGAAAAACGAGCAGTACTTC
many | TRBJ2-7 | 12 | TRBV28 | - | CASTPPGSEQYF | TGTGCCAGCACTCCCCCAGGGAGCGAGCAGTACTTC
many | TRBJ1-2 | 15 | TRBV6-1 | TRBD1 | CASRPTGAYLYGYTF | TGTGCCAGCAGACCCACAGGGGCCTACCTGTATGGCTACACCTTC
many | TRBJ2-1 | 15 | TRBV20-1 | TRBD2 | CSATRLAGTSDEQFF | TGCAGTGCTACTCGACTAGCGGGGACCTCGGATGAGCAGTTCTTC
many | TRBJ1-5 | 14 | TRBV6-1 | - | CASGDPPNNQPQHF | TGTGCCAGCGGGGACCCTCCTAACAATCAGCCCCAGCATTTT
many | TRBJ2-5 | 14 | TRBV5-1 | - | CASSFGTVQETQYF | TGCGCCAGCAGCTTTGGTACAGTACAAGAGACCCAGTACTTC
many | TRBJ1-2 | 13 | TRBV12-3/TRBV12-4 | - | CASSEGYGYGYTF | TGTGCCAGCAGTGAGGGCTACGGCTATGGCTACACCTTC
many | TRBJ2-3 | 13 | TRBV3-1 | - | CASRQGGADTQYF | TGTGCCAGCCGGCAGGGGGGCGCAGATACGCAGTATTTT
once | TRBJ1-5 | 14 | TRBV14 | - | CASSQVSEGQPQHF | TGTGCCAGCAGCCAAGTAAGCGAAGGTCAACCCCAGCATTTT